These T cell receptor beta chains were read from a single sample in a study of control samples from healthy donors and cancer patients. Sequenced by immunoSEQ multiplex PCR; TCRdb stores in-frame clones only, minus some. The profile shows 120,000 or so clones, around 93% of them singletons. The source material was PBMCs. These receptor sequences come from a man between 45 and 60 years old with head and neck cancer. CDR3s include the opening cysteine and the closing phenylalanine or tryptophan. The D gene is left open where the match is weak. Size tells how often a clone was seen (once, few, many) or the class of an expanded clone, and some rows leave it out.

CSGSGTGTSYEQYF,TGCAGCGGATCCGGGACAGGGACCTCCTACGAGCAGTACTTC,TRBV29-1,TRBD1,-,TRBJ2-7
CASSFGLSTGELFF,TGTGCCAGCAGCTTTGGGTTGAGCACCGGGGAGCTGTTTTTT,TRBV11-1,-,-,TRBJ2-2
CAFAGTGPEQYF,TGTGCCTTTGCCGGGACAGGGCCCGAGCAGTACTTC,TRBV30,TRBD1,-,TRBJ2-7
CASSTKGQPPLYHF,TGTGCCAGCAGCACTAAGGGACAACCGCCGCTTTACCACTTT,TRBV7-9,-,-,TRBJ1-6
CASSLGALQGEQYF,TGTGCCAGCAGCTTAGGGGCCCTCCAAGGCGAGCAGTACTTC,TRBV13,-,once,TRBJ2-7
CASSLSGTVKTGQYF,TGTGCCAGCAGCTTATCCGGGACAGTCAAAACCGGGCAGTACTTC,TRBV7-9,TRBD1,-,TRBJ2-7
CASSYRDGYTDTQYF,TGTGCCAGCAGCTATCGGGACGGTTACACAGATACGCAGTATTTT,TRBV6-5,-,-,TRBJ2-3
CASSWQGGTNQPQHF,TGTGCCAGCAGTTGGCAAGGGGGAACCAATCAGCCCCAGCATTTT,TRBV28,-,-,TRBJ1-5
CASSIRLAGTADTQYF,TGTGCCAGCAGTATACGACTAGCGGGGACGGCAGATACGCAGTATTTT,TRBV28,TRBD2,-,TRBJ2-3
CASRLTGVHEQFF,TGTGCCAGCAGGCTGACAGGGGTCCATGAGCAGTTCTTC,TRBV12-3/TRBV12-4,TRBD1,-,TRBJ2-1
CASSLDRLNTEAFF,TGTGCCAGCAGTCTTGACAGGTTGAACACTGAAGCTTTCTTT,TRBV6-5,-,-,TRBJ1-1
CARSLDKDRAASSPLHF,TGTGCCAGAAGCTTGGATAAGGACAGGGCCGCTTCTTCACCCCTCCACTTT,TRBV5-3,TRBD1,-,TRBJ1-6
CASSLTGGGNQPQHF,TGTGCCAGCAGCTTAACAGGGGGCGGCAATCAGCCCCAGCATTTT,TRBV7-2,TRBD1,-,TRBJ1-5
CASSVDDSGGFNTGELFF,TGTGCCAGCAGCGTAGACGATAGCGGGGGGTTTAACACCGGGGAGCTGTTTTTT,TRBV9,TRBD2,-,TRBJ2-2
CASIENTEAFF,TGTGCCAGCATCGAGAACACTGAAGCTTTCTTT,TRBV6-5,-,-,TRBJ1-1
CASSIVSGPASPLHF,TGTGCCAGTAGTATTGTATCAGGGCCGGCTTCACCCCTCCACTTT,TRBV19,-,-,TRBJ1-6
CASSLPQKGGSYEQYF,TGTGCCAGCAGCTTACCCCAGAAGGGGGGCTCCTACGAGCAGTACTTC,TRBV7-8,-,-,TRBJ2-7
CASTLQAGAPDTGELFF,TGTGCCAGCACCTTGCAAGCGGGCGCTCCGGACACCGGGGAGCTGTTTTTT,TRBV9,-,-,TRBJ2-2
CASSRDRGSTNEKLFF,TGTGCCAGCTCACGGGACAGGGGTTCAACTAATGAAAAACTGTTTTTT,TRBV18,TRBD1,-,TRBJ1-4
CASSVADRLNSPLHF,TGTGCCAGCAGCGTAGCTGACAGGCTTAATTCACCCCTCCACTTT,TRBV9,-,-,TRBJ1-6
CASSPGQGGSYEQYF,TGTGCCAGCAGCCCGGGACAGGGGGGTTCCTACGAGCAGTACTTC,TRBV7-9,TRBD1,once,TRBJ2-7
CASSSPLGGSGANVLTF,TGTGCCAGCAGCTCGCCCCTAGGAGGCTCTGGGGCCAACGTCCTGACTTTC,TRBV7-9,-,once,TRBJ2-6
CATSRDISQFSGNTIYF,TGTGCCACCAGCAGAGATATCTCGCAGTTTTCTGGAAACACCATATATTTT,TRBV15,-,-,TRBJ1-3
CASSLAWGPGANVLTF,TGTGCCAGCAGCTTAGCATGGGGGCCCGGGGCCAACGTCCTGACTTTC,TRBV11-3,-,-,TRBJ2-6
CASSFRGSNQPQHF,TGTGCCAGCAGCTTCAGGGGTAGCAATCAGCCCCAGCATTTT,TRBV7-9,-,-,TRBJ1-5
CASSLGQAWTDTQYF,TGTGCCAGCAGTCTAGGACAGGCCTGGACAGATACGCAGTATTTT,TRBV9,TRBD1,-,TRBJ2-3
CASSFATGLNSPLHF,TGTGCCAGCAGCTTTGCGACAGGGTTAAACTCACCCCTCCACTTT,TRBV5-6,TRBD1,-,TRBJ1-6
CASSPAGGAQYF,TGTGCCAGCAGCCCCGCGGGCGGGGCGCAGTATTTT,TRBV7-8,-,-,TRBJ2-3
CASSYSRTGGGNEQFF,TGTGCCAGCAGTTACTCGAGAACAGGGGGTGGCAATGAGCAGTTCTTC,TRBV6-5,TRBD1,-,TRBJ2-1
CASSPTARGYTF,TGTGCCAGCAGTCCGACCGCCAGAGGCTACACCTTC,TRBV6-6,-,-,TRBJ1-2
CASSPARGNYGYTF,TGCGCCAGCAGCCCCGCTAGGGGCAACTATGGCTACACCTTC,TRBV5-1,-,-,TRBJ1-2
CASSPVQGLGGYEQYF,TGTGCCAGCAGCCCGGTACAGGGTTTAGGGGGTTACGAGCAGTACTTC,TRBV5-6,-,-,TRBJ2-7
CASSRPENNEKLFF,TGTGCCAGCAGCCGCCCCGAAAATAATGAAAAACTGTTTTTT,TRBV9,-,-,TRBJ1-4
CASTWIAGSSTDTQYF,TGCGCCAGCACATGGATAGCGGGGTCTAGCACAGATACGCAGTATTTT,TRBV5-1,TRBD2,-,TRBJ2-3
CASSFVTIGNSPLHF,TGTGCCAGCAGCTTTGTAACCATCGGAAATTCACCCCTCCACTTT,TRBV7-9,-,-,TRBJ1-6
CASSQDGLAGEETQYF,TGCGCCAGCAGCCAAGATGGGCTAGCGGGGGAAGAGACCCAGTACTTC,TRBV4-1,TRBD2,-,TRBJ2-5
CASSEGPVLLDGSESANYGYTF,TGTGCCAGCAGTGAAGGGCCCGTACTGCTAGACGGCTCTGAATCGGCTAACTATGGCTACACCTTC,TRBV2,-,-,TRBJ1-2
CASSPGQGTAEAFF,TGCGCCAGCAGCCCGGGACAGGGAACGGCTGAAGCTTTCTTT,TRBV5-1,TRBD1,-,TRBJ1-1
CASSLLAGTDEAFF,TGTGCCAGCAGCCTTTTAGCCGGGACGGATGAAGCTTTCTTT,TRBV4-2,-,-,TRBJ1-1
CASSPGTGSNYGYTF,TGTGCCAGCTCACCAGGGACAGGGTCTAACTATGGCTACACCTTC,TRBV18,TRBD1,-,TRBJ1-2
CASSYSPGAAYGYTF,TGTGCCAGCAGTTACTCGCCGGGGGCCGCTTATGGCTACACCTTC,TRBV6-5,-,-,TRBJ1-2
CSASQRQGSTEAFF,TGCAGTGCTAGTCAAAGACAGGGAAGCACTGAAGCTTTCTTT,TRBV20-1,TRBD1,few,TRBJ1-1
CASSARNRETNEKLFF,TGTGCCAGCAGCGCCCGGAACAGGGAGACTAATGAAAAACTGTTTTTT,TRBV7-8,-,-,TRBJ1-4
CASSQEMGLREQYF,TGTGCCAGCAGCCAAGAGATGGGTTTAAGGGAGCAGTACTTC,TRBV14,-,-,TRBJ2-7
CAWSQSGTTGYTF,TGTGCCTGGAGTCAGTCCGGGACTACGGGCTACACCTTC,TRBV30,-,-,TRBJ1-2
CASTGLAREQFF,TGTGCCAGCACAGGACTAGCCCGAGAGCAGTTCTTC,TRBV6-5,TRBD2,-,TRBJ2-1
CASSLEISNYGYTF,TGTGCCAGCAGCTTAGAGATATCTAACTATGGCTACACCTTC,TRBV7-9,-,-,TRBJ1-2